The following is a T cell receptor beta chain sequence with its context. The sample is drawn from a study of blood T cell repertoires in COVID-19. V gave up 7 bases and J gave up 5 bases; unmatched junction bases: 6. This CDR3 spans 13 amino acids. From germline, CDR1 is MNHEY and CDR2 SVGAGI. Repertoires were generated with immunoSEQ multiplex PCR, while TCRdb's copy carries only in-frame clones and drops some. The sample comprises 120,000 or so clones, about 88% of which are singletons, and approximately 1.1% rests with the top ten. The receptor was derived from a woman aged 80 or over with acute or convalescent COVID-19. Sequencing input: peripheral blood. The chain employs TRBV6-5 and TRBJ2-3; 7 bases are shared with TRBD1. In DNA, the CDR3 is TGTGCCAGCAATATACGGACAGGAGATACGCAGTATTTT. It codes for CASNIRTGDTQYF.